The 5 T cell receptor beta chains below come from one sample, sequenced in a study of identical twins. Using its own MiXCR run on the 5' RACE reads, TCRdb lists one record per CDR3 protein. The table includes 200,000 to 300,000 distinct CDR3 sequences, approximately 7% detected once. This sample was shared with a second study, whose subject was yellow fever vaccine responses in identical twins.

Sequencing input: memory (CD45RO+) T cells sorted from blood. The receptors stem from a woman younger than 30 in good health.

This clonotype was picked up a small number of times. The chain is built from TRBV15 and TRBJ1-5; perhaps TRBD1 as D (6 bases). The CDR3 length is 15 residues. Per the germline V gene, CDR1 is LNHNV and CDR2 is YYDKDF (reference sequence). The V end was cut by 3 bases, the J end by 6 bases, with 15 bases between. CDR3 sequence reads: CATSRETGPSQPQHF. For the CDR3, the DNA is TGTGCCACCAGCAGGGAAACAGGGCCTTCTCAGCCCCAGCATTTT.

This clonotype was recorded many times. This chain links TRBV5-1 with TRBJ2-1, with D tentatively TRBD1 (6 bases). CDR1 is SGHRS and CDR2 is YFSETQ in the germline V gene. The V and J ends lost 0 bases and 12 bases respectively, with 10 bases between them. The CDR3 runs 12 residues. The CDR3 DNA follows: TGCGCCAGCAGCTTGGAAGGACAGATGCAGTTCTTC. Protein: CASSLEGQMQFF.

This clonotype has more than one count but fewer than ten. The CDR3 loop reads CASSDGRGRVYGYTF. DNA of the CDR3: TGCGCCAGCAGTGACGGCAGGGGGCGCGTCTATGGCTACACCTTC. The V call is TRBV10-2, the J call TRBJ1-2, with 8 nucleotides matching TRBD1. Germline assignment: CDR1 WSHSY and CDR2 SAAADI. The CDR3 runs to 15 residues. With 3 bases clipped from V and 4 bases from J, the junction kept 7 bases outside the gene matches.

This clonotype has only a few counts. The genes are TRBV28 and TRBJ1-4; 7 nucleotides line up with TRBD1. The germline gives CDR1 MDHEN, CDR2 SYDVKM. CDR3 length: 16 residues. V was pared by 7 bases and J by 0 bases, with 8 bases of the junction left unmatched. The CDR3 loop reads CASTPTGQATNEKLFF. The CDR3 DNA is TGTGCCAGCACCCCTACAGGACAGGCAACTAATGAAAAACTGTTTTTT.

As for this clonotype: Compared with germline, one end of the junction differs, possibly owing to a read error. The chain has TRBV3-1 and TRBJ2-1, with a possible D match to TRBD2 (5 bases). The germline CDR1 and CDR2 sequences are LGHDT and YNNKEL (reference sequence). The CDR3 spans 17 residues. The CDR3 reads CATSQYSGIGVYNEQFF. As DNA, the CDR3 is TGTGCCACCAGCCAATATTCGGGAATCGGCGTCTACAATGAGCAGTTCTTC.